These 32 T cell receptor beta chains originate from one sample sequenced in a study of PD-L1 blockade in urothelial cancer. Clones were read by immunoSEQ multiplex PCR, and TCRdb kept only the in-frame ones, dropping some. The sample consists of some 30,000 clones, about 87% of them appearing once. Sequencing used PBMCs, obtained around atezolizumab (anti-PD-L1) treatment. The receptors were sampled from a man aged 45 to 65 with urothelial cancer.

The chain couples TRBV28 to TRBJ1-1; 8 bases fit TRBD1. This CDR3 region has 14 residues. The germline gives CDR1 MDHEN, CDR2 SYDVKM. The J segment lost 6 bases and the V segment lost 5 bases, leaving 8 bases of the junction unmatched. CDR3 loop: CASSLTGGRAEAFF. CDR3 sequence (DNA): TGTGCCAGCAGTCTCACAGGGGGGAGGGCTGAAGCTTTCTTT.

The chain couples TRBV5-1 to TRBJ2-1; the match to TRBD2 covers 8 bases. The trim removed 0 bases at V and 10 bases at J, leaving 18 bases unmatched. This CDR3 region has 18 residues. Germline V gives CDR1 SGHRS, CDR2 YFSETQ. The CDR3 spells CASSLVQGGSGGPREQFF. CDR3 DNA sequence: TGCGCCAGCAGCTTGGTCCAGGGTGGGTCGGGGGGGCCAAGAGAGCAGTTCTTC.

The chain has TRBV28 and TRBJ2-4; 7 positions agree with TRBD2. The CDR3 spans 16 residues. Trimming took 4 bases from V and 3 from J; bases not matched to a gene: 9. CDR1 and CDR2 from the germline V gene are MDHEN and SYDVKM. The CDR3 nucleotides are TGTGCCAGCAGTTCCCAGGGAAGGACTAGCAAAAACATTCAGTACTTC. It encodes CASSSQGRTSKNIQYF.

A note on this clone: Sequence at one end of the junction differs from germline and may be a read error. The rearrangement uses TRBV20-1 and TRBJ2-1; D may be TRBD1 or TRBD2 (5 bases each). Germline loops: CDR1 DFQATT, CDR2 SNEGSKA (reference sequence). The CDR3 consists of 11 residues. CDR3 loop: CSPSLGDEQFF. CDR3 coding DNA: TGCAGTCCTAGCCTAGGGGATGAGCAGTTCTTC.

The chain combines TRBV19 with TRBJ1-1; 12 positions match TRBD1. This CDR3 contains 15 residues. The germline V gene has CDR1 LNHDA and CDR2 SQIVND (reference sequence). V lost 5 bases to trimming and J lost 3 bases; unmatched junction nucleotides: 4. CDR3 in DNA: TGTGCCAGTAGTCGGGACAGGGGGCAGTACACTGAAGCTTTCTTT. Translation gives CASSRDRGQYTEAFF.

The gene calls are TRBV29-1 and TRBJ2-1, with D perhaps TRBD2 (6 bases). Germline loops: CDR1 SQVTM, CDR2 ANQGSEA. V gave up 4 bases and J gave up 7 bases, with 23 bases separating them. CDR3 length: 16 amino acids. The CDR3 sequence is CSVVPGRAGWGNEQFF. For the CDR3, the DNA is TGCAGCGTTGTCCCAGGGCGAGCGGGCTGGGGGAATGAGCAGTTCTTC.

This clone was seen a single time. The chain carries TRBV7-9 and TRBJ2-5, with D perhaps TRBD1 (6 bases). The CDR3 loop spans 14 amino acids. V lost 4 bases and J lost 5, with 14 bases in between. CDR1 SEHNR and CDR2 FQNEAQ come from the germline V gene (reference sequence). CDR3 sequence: CASSSISGEETQYF. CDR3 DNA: TGTGCCAGCAGCTCCATTTCAGGGGAGGAGACCCAGTACTTC.

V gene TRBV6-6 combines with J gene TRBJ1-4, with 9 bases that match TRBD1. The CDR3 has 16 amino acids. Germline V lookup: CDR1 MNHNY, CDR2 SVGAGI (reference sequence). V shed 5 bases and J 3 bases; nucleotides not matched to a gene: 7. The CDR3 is CASSQGDRVANEKLFF. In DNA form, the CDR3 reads TGTGCCAGCAGTCAGGGGGACAGGGTGGCTAATGAAAAACTGTTTTTT.

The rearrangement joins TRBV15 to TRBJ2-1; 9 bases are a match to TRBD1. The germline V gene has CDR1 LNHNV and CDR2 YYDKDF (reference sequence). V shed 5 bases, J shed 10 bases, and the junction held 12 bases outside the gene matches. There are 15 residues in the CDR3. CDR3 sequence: CATSLGGTGIREQFF. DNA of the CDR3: TGTGCCACCAGCCTAGGGGGGACAGGGATTCGGGAGCAGTTCTTC.

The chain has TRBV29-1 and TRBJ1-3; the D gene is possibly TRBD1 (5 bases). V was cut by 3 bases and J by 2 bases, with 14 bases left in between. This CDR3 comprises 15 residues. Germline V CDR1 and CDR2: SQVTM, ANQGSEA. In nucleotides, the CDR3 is TGCAGCGTTGAGTCCCCAGGGTCAACTGGAAACACCATATATTTT. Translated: CSVESPGSTGNTIYF.

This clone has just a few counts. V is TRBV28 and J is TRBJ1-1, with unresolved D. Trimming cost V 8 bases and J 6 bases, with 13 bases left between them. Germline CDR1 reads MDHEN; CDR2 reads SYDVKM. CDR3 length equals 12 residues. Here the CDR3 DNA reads TGTGCCAGCTCGGGCGGGTTCTCTGAAGCTTTCTTT. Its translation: CASSGGFSEAFF.

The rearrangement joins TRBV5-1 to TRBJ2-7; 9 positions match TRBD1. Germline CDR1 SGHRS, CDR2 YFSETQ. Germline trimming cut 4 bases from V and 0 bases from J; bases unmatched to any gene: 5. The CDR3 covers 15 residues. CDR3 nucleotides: TGCGCCAGCAGCCCTGGGGACAGGGACTCCTACGAGCAGTACTTC. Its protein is CASSPGDRDSYEQYF.

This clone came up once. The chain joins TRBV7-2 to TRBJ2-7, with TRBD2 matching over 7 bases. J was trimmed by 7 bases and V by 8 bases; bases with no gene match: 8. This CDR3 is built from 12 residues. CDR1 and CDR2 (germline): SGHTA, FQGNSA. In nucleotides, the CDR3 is TGTGCCAGCGGGAGGGGAATTAGGGAGCAGTACTTC. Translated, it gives CASGRGIREQYF.

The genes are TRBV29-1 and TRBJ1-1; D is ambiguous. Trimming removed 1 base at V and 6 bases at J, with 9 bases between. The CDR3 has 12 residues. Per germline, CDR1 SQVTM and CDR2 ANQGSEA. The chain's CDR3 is CSVEGRTAEAFF. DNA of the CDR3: TGCAGCGTTGAAGGGAGGACGGCTGAAGCTTTCTTT.

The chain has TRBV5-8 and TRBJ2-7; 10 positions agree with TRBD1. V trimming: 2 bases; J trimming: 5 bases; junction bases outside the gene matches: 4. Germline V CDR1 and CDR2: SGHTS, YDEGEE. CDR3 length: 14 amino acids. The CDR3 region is CASSFGQGDDEQYF. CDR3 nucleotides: TGTGCCAGCAGCTTTGGACAGGGGGATGACGAGCAGTACTTC. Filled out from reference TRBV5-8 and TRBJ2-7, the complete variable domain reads EAGVTQSPTHLIKTRGQQATLRCSPISGHTSVYWYQQALGLGLQFLLWYDEGEERNRGNFPPRFSGRQFPNYSSELNVNALELEDSALYLCASSFGQGDDEQYFGPGTRLTVT.

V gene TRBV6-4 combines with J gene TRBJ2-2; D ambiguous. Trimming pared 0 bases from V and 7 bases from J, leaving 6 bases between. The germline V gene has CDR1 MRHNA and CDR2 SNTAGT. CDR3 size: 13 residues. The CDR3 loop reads CASSDSSRGELFF. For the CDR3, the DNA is TGTGCCAGCAGTGACTCGAGCCGCGGGGAGCTGTTTTTT.

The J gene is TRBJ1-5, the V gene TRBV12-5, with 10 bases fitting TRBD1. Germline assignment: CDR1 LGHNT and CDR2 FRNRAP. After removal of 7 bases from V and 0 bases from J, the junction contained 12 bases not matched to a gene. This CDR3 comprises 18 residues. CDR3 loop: CASVPGQGTSYSNQPQHF. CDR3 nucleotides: TGTGCTAGTGTCCCGGGACAGGGGACTTCGTATAGCAATCAGCCCCAGCATTTT.

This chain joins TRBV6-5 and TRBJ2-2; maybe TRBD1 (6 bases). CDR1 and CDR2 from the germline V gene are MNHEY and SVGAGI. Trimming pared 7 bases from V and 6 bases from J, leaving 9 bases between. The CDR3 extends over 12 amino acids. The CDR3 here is CASTEGAGELFF. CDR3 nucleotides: TGTGCCAGCACCGAGGGGGCCGGGGAGCTGTTTTTT.

As DNA, the CDR3 is TGCACCAGCAGCCAAGAATTAAGCGGGGGGGCTGCCGGGGAGCTGTTTTTT. Translating it yields CTSSQELSGGAAGELFF. J is TRBJ2-2 and V is TRBV1; the tabulated D call, TRBD2, remains unverified against the DNA. TRBV1 corresponds to a pseudogene. This CDR3 has 17 amino acids.

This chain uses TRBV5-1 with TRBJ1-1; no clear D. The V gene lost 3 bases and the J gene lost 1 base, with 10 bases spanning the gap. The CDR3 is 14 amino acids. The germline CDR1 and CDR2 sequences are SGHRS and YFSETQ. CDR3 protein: CASSSRTENTEAFF. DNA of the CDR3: TGCGCCAGCAGCTCACGTACAGAGAACACTGAAGCTTTCTTT.

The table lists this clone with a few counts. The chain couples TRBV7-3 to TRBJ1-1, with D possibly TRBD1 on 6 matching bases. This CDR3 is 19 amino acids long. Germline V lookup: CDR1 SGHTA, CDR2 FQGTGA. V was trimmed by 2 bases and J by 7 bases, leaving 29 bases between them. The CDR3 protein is CASSLGPLNFWSGVDEAFF. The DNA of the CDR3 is TGTGCCAGCAGCTTAGGCCCTCTAAACTTTTGGTCAGGGGTTGATGAAGCTTTCTTT.

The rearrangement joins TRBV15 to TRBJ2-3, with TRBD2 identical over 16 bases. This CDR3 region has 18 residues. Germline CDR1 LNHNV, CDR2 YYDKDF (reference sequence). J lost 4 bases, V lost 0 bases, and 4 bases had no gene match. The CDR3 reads CATSREVGTSGRADTQYF. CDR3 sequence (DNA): TGTGCCACCAGCAGAGAAGTAGGGACTAGCGGGAGGGCAGATACGCAGTATTTT.

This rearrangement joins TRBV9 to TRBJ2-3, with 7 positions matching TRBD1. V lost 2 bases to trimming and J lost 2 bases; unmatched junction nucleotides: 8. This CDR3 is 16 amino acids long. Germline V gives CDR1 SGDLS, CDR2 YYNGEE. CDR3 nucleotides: TGTGCCAGCAGCGTGGACAGGAGGAGCAACACAGATACGCAGTATTTT. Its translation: CASSVDRRSNTDTQYF.

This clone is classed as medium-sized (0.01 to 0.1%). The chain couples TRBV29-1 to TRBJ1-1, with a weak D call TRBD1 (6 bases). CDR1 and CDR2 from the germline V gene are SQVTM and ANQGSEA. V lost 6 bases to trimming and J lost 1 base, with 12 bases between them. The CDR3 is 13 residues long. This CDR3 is CSVRQATNTEAFF. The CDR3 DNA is TGCAGCGTGCGACAGGCGACGAACACTGAAGCTTTCTTT.

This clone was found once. DNA for the CDR3: TGTGCCAGCAGGCCCCTTTCGGGATTCGGAAACACCATATATTTT. The encoded protein is CASRPLSGFGNTIYF. The V and J genes are TRBV2 and TRBJ1-3, with unresolved D. This CDR3 has 15 amino acids. With 6 bases removed from V and 4 bases from J, the gap between germline ends came to 16 bases. The germline V gene encodes CDR1 SNHLY and CDR2 FYNNEI.

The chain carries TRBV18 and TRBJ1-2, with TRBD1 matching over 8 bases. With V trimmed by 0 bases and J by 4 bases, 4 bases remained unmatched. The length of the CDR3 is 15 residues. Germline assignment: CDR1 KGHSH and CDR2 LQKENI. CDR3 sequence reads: CASSPPGQGSYGYTF. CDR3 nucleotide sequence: TGTGCCAGCTCACCACCCGGACAGGGATCCTATGGCTACACCTTC.

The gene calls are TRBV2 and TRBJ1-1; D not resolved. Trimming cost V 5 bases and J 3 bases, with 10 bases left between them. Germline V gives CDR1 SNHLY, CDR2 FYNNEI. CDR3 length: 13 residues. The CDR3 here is CASSRGRDTEAFF. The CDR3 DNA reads TGTGCCAGCAGTCGGGGTAGGGACACTGAAGCTTTCTTT.

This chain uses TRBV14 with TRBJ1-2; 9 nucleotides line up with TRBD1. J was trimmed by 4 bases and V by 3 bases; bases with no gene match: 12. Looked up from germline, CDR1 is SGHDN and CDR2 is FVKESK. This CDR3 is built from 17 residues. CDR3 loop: CASSHRLRTGEGYGYTF. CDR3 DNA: TGTGCCAGCAGCCATAGACTTCGGACAGGGGAGGGCTATGGCTACACCTTC. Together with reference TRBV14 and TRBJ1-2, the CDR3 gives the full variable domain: EAGVTQFPSHSVIEKGQTVTLRCDPISGHDNLYWYRRVMGKEIKFLLHFVKESKQDESGMPNNRFLAERTGGTYSTLKVQPAELEDSGVYFCASSHRLRTGEGYGYTFGSGTRLTVV.

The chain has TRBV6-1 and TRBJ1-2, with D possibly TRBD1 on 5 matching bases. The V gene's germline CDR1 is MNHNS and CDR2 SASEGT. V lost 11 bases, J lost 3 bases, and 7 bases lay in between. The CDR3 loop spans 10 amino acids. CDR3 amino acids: CALGDYGYTF. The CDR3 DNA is TGTGCCTTAGGGGACTATGGCTACACCTTC.

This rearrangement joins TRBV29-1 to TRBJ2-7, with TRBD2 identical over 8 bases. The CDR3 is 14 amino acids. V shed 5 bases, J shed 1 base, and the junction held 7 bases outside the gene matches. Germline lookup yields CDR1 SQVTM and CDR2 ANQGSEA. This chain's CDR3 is CSVRSREGSYEQYF. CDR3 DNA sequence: TGCAGCGTTAGGAGTCGGGAGGGTTCCTACGAGCAGTACTTC.

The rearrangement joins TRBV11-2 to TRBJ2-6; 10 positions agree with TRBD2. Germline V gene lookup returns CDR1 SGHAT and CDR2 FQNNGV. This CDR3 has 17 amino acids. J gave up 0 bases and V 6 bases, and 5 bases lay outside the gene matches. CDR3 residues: CASRGAGGISGANVLTF. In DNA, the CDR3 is TGTGCCAGCAGGGGAGCGGGAGGGATCTCTGGGGCCAACGTCCTGACTTTC.

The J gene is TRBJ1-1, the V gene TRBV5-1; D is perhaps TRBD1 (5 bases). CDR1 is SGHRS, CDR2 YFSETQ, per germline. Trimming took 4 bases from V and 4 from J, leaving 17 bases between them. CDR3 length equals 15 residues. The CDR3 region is CASSLGRQAGTEAFF. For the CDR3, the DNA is TGCGCCAGCAGCCTGGGACGTCAAGCGGGCACTGAAGCTTTCTTT.